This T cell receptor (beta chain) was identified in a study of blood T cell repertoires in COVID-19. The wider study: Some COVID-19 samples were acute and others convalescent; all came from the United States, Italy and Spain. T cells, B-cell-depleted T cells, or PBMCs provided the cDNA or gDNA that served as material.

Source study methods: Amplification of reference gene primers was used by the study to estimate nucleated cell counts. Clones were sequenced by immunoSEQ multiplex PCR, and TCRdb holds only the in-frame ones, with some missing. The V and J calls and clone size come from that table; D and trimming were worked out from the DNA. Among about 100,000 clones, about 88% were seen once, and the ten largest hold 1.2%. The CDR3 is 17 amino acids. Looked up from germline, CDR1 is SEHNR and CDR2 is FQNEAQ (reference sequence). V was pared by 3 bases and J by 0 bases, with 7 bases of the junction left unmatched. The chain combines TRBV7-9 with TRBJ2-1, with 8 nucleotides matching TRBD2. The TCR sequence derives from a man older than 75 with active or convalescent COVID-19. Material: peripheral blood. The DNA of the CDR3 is TGTGCCAGCAGCTTGCCCGGGGCGGGAGGCTCCTACAATGAGCAGTTCTTC. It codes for CASSLPGAGGSYNEQFF.